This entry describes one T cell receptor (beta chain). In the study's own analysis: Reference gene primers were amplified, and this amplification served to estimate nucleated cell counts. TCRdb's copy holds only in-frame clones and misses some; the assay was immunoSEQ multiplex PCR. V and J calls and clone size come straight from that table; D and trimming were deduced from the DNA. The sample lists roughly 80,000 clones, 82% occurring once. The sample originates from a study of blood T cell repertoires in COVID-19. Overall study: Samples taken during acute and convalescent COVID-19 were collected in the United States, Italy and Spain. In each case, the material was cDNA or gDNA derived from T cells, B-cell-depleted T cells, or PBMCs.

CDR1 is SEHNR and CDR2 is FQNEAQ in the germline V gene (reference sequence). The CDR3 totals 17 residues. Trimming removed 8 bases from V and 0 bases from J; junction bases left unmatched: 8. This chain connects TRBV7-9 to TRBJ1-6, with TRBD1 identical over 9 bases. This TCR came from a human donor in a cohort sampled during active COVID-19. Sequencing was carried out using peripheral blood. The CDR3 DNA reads TGTGCCAGCGGGACAGGGCCAGGGAGCTCCTATAATTCACCCCTCCACTTT. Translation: CASGTGPGSSYNSPLHF.